One sample yielded the 8 T cell receptor beta chains listed below, sequenced in a study of blood T cells in healthy people across ages. Alongside a J-beta primer mix, a sample-barcoded 5' primer served in a second PCR lasting roughly 6 to 12 cycles. TCRdb used MiXCR to reprocess the 5' RACE reads, holding one entry per CDR3 protein. The sample contains roughly 1 million distinct CDR3 sequences, about 23% of which appear only once. This sample was shared with a second study, whose subject was T cells of mothers and their children.

Sequenced input: blood. These receptors were obtained from a girl between 2 and 10 years old in good health.

V is TRBV12-3 or TRBV12-4 and J is TRBJ2-7; 7 nucleotides line up with TRBD1. The CDR3 is 14 amino acids. V dropped 7 bases and J dropped 0; count of bases not matched to a gene: 6. CDR3 bases: TGTGCCAGCAATCCGACAGGGCCCTCCTACGAGCAGTACTTC. Translation: CASNPTGPSYEQYF.

The chain joins TRBV5-1 to TRBJ2-1; D gene uncertain. The germline V gene has CDR1 SGHRS and CDR2 YFSETQ. The ends were cut back, 6 bases at V and 0 bases at J, with 7 bases in the middle. The CDR3 loop spans 13 amino acids. The CDR3 nucleotides are TGCGCCAGCAAGGAAAGCTCCTACAATGAGCAGTTCTTC. Residues: CASKESSYNEQFF.

Only a few counts were recorded for this clonotype. The chain carries TRBV6-5 and TRBJ2-5, with 7 bases lining up with TRBD1. This CDR3 contains 15 residues. The V segment lost 5 bases and the J segment 4 bases; nucleotides outside the gene matches: 10. Germline loops: CDR1 MNHEY, CDR2 SVGAGI. The CDR3 DNA sequence: TGTGCCAGCAGTCTTACGACAGGGTTTGGAGAGACCCAGTACTTC. Its translation is CASSLTTGFGETQYF.

This chain uses TRBV6-2 or TRBV6-3 with TRBJ2-1; D call uncertain. The CDR3 is 12 residues long. The germline CDR1 and CDR2 sequences are MNHEY and SVGEGT. V lost 5 bases to trimming and J lost 9 bases, with 11 bases between them. CDR3 sequence (DNA): TGTGCCAGCAGTATCGGCGAACTTGAGCAGTTCTTC. Encoded protein: CASSIGELEQFF.

The chain has TRBV25-1 and TRBJ2-7, with unresolved D. Germline assignment: CDR1 MGHDK and CDR2 SYGVNS. With 3 bases removed from V and 2 bases from J, the gap between germline ends came to 8 bases. CDR3 size: 13 residues. CDR3 region: CASSDGRAYEQYF. The DNA of the CDR3 is TGTGCCAGCAGTGACGGAAGAGCCTACGAGCAGTACTTC.

This clonotype was found a few times. This chain joins TRBV2 and TRBJ2-1; D could derive from TRBD1 or TRBD2 (5 bases each). The DNA end is a closer match to TRBJ2-5, so the J assignment may be wrong. This CDR3 spans 13 amino acids. CDR1 is SNHLY and CDR2 is FYNNEI in the germline V gene. The CDR3 nucleotides read TGTGCCAGCGGGGACCTCCAAGGGGAGACCCAGTACTTC. It codes for CASGDLQGETQYF.

As to this clonotype: A far more abundant clone sits one base away, making this likely a read error. V and J are TRBV27 and TRBJ2-5; 10 bases are shared with TRBD1. The assigned J gene may be wrong: the sequence end matches TRBJ2-7 better. CDR3 length equals 14 residues. In germline, CDR1 is MNHEY, CDR2 SMNVEV (reference sequence). The CDR3 spells CARSPGTGAYEQYF. CDR3 DNA: TGTGCCAGAAGTCCCGGGACAGGGGCCTACGAGCAGTACTTC.

The chain carries TRBV20-1 and TRBJ2-1, with unresolved D. The germline V gene has CDR1 DFQATT and CDR2 SNEGSKA (reference sequence). The CDR3 has 12 amino acids. Deletions cut 4 bases from V and 10 bases from J, with 14 bases between. CDR3 amino acids: CSATMEVREQFF. The CDR3 nucleotides are TGCAGTGCTACGATGGAAGTGCGGGAGCAGTTCTTC.